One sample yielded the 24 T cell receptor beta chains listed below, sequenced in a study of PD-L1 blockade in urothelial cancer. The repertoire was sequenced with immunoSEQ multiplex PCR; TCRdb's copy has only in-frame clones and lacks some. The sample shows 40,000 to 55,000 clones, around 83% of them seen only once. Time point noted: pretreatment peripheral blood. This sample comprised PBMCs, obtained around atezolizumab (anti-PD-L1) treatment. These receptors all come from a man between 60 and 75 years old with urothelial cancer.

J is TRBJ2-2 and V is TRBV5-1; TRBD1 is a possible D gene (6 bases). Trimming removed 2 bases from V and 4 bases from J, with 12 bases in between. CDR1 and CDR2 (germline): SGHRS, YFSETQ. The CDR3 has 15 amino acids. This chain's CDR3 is CASSFDRIGTGELFF. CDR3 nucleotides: TGCGCCAGCAGCTTCGACAGGATCGGCACCGGGGAGCTGTTTTTT.

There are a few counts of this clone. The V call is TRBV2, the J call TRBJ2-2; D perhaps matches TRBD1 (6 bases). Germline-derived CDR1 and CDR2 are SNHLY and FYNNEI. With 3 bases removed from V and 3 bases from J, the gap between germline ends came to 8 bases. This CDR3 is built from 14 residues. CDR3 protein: CASSDDRYTGELFF. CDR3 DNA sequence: TGTGCCAGCAGTGATGACAGGTACACCGGGGAGCTGTTTTTT.

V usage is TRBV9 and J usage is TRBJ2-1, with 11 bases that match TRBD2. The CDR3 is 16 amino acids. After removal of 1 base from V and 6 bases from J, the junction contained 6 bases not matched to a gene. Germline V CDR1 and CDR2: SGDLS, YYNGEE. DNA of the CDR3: TGTGCCAGCAGCGTATCTCTAGCGGGGGGCCTCAATGAGCAGTTCTTC. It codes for CASSVSLAGGLNEQFF.

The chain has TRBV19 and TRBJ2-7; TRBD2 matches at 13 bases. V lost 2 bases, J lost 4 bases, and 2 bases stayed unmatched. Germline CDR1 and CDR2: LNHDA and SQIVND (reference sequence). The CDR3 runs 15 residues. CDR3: CASSIRTSGSYEQYF. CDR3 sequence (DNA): TGTGCCAGTAGTATAAGGACTAGCGGGAGTTACGAGCAGTACTTC.

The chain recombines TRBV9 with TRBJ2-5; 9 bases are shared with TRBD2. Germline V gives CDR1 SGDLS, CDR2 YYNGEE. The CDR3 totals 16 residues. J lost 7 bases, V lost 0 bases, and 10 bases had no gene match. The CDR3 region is CASSVGVAGDRATQYF. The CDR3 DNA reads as TGTGCCAGCAGCGTAGGTGTAGCGGGGGACCGGGCGACCCAGTACTTC.

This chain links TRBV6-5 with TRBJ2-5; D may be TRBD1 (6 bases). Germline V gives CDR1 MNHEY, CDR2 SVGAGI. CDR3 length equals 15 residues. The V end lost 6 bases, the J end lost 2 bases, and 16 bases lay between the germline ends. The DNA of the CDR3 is TGTGCCAGCAGCAAATACCCAGGACAGCAAGAGACCCAGTACTTC. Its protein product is CASSKYPGQQETQYF.

The CDR3 DNA is TGTGCCAGCAGCCTCCCCCGGCAGGGGGGCACTGAAGCTTTCTTT. Its translation is CASSLPRQGGTEAFF. The V and J genes are TRBV7-2 and TRBJ1-1; 7 bases line up with TRBD1. The V gene end was trimmed by 5 bases and the J gene end by 4 bases; junction bases not matched to a gene: 10. Germline CDR1 is SGHTA and CDR2 is FQGNSA. The CDR3 sequence is 15 residues long.

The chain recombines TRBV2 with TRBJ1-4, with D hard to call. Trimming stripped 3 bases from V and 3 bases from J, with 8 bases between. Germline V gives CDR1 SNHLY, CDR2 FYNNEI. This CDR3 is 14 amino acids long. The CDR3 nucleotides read TGTGCCAGCAGTGATCCCGGGGCTAATGAAAAACTGTTTTTT. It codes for CASSDPGANEKLFF.

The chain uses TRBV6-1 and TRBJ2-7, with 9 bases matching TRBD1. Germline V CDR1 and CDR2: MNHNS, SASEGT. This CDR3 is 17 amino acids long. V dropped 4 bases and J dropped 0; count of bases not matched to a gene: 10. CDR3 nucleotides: TGTGCCAGCAGTGCGGTGACAGGGGGGATTCTCTCCTACGAGCAGTACTTC. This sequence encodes CASSAVTGGILSYEQYF.

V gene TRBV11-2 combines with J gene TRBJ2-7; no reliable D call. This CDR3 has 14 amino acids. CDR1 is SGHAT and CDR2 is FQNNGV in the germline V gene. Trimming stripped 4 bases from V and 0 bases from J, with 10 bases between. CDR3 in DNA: TGTGCCAGCAGCTCATTACGGTACTCCTACGAGCAGTACTTC. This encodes CASSSLRYSYEQYF. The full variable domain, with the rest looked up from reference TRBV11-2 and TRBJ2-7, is EAGVAQSPRYKIIEKRQSVAFWCNPISGHATLYWYQQILGQGPKLLIQFQNNGVVDDSQLPKDRFSAERLKGVDSTLKIQPAKLEDSAVYLCASSSLRYSYEQYFGPGTRLTVT.

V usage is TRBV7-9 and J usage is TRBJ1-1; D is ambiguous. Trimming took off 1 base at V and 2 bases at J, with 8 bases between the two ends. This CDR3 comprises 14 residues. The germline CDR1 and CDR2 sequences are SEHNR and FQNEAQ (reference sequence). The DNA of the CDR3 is TGTGCCAGCAGCTTAGGGTCCCTAAACACTGAAGCTTTCTTT. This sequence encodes CASSLGSLNTEAFF.

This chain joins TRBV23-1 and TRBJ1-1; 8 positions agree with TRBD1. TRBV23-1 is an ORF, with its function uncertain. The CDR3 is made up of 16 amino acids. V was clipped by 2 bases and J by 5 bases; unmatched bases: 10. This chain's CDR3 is CASSQPLGQGLTEAFF. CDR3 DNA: TGCGCCAGCAGTCAACCTTTAGGACAGGGCCTAACTGAAGCTTTCTTT.

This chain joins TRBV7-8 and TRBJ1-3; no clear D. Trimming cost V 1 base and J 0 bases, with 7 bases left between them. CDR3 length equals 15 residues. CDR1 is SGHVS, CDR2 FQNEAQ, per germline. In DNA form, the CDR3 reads TGTGCCAGCAGCTTAGTGGGAGCCTCTGGAAACACCATATATTTT. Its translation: CASSLVGASGNTIYF.

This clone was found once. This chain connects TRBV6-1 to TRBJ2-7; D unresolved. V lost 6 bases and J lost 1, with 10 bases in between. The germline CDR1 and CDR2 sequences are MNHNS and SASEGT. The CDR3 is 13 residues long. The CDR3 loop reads CASSFDKSYEQYF. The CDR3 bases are TGTGCCAGCAGCTTCGACAAATCCTACGAGCAGTACTTC.

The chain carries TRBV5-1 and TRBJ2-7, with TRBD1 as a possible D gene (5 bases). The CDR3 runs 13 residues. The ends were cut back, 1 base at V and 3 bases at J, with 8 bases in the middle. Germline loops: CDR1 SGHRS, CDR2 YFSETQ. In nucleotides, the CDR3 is TGCGCCAGCAGCTTGCTGGACAACTACGAGCAGTACTTC. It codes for CASSLLDNYEQYF. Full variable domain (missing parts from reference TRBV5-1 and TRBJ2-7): KAGVTQTPRYLIKTRGQQVTLSCSPISGHRSVSWYQQTPGQGLQFLFEYFSETQRNKGNFPGRFSGRQFSNSRSEMNVSTLELGDSALYLCASSLLDNYEQYFGPGTRLTVT.

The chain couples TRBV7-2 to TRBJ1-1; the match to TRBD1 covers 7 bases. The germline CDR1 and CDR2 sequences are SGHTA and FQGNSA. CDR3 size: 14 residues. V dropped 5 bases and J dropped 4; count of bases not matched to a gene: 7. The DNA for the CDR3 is TGTGCCAGCAGCCTCCTGAGGGGGCCCACTGAAGCTTTCTTT. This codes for CASSLLRGPTEAFF.

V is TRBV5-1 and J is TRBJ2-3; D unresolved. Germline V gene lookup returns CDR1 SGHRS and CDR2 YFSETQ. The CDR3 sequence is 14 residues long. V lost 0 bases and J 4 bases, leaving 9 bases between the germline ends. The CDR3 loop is CASSLGLEADTQYF. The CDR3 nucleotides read TGCGCCAGCAGCTTGGGGCTAGAGGCAGATACGCAGTATTTT.

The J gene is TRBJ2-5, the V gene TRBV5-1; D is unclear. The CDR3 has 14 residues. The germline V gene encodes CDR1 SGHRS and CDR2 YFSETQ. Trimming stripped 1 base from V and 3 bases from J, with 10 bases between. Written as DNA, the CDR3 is TGCGCCAGCAGCTTGATCTCAGGCGAAGAGACCCAGTACTTC. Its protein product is CASSLISGEETQYF.

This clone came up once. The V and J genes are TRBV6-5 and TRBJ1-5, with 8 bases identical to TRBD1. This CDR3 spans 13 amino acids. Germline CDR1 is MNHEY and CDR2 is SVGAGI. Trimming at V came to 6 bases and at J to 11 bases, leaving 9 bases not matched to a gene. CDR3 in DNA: TGTGCCAGCAGCCAGACAGGGGTCGGGACCCAGCATTTT. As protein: CASSQTGVGTQHF.

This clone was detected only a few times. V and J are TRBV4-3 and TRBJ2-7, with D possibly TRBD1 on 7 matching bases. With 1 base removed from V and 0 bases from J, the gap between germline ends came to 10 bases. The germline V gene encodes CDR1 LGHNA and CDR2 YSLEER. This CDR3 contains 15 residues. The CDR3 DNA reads TGCGCCAGCAGCCAAGGACAGGGACTCTCCTACGAGCAGTACTTC. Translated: CASSQGQGLSYEQYF.

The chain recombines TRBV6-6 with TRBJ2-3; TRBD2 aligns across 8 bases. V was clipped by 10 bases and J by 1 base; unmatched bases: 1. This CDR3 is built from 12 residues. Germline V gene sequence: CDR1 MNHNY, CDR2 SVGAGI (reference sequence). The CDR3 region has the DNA TGTGCCACCGGGGGGGGCACAGATACGCAGTATTTT. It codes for CATGGGTDTQYF.

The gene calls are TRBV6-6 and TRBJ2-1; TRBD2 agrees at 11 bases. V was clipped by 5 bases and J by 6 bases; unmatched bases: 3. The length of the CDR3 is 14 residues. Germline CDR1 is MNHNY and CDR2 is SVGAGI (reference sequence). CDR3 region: CASSQLAGVNEQFF. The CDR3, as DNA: TGTGCCAGCAGTCAACTAGCGGGAGTCAATGAGCAGTTCTTC.

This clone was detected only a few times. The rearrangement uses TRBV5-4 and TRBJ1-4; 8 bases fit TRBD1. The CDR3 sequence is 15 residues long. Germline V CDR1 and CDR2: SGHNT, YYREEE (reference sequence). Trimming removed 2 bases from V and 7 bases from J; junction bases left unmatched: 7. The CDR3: CASSFDRGTGEKLFF. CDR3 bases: TGTGCCAGCAGCTTCGACAGGGGAACGGGTGAAAAACTGTTTTTT.

The CDR3 DNA is TGTGCCAGCAGTACCGGACTAGCGGGAGTATATGAGCAGTTCTTC. Translating gives CASSTGLAGVYEQFF. The chain employs TRBV2 and TRBJ2-1; 13 bases align to TRBD2. CDR3 length: 15 amino acids. The trim removed 5 bases at V and 8 bases at J, leaving 6 bases unmatched. Germline assignment: CDR1 SNHLY and CDR2 FYNNEI. Combining the CDR3 with reference TRBV2 and TRBJ2-1 gives the whole variable domain EPEVTQTPSHQVTQMGQEVILRCVPISNHLYFYWYRQILGQKVEFLVSFYNNEISEKSEIFDDQFSVERPDGSNFTLKIRSTKLEDSAMYFCASSTGLAGVYEQFFGPGTRLTVL.